The rows below give T cell receptor beta chains drawn from one sample of a study of cytomegalovirus exposure and HLA in healthy donors. Only in-frame clones appear in the TCRdb table, and some are missing; sequencing was by immunoSEQ multiplex PCR. Altogether around 120,000 clones are present, 70% being singletons, with the ten largest covering about a tenth. Sample: PBMCs. The origin of the receptors is a man between 35 and 55 years old in good health and CMV-seropositive. Each CDR3 is given with its conserved first and last residue. A D gene is named only where the DNA matches it firmly. Part of the rows lack a size; the others show once, few, many or a class for expanded clones.

clone size: -; V gene: TRBV11-3; J gene: TRBJ2-2; D gene: -; CDR3 protein: CASSLVAGELFF; CDR3 DNA: TGTGCCAGCAGCTTAGTAGCCGGGGAGCTGTTTTTT
clone size: few; V gene: TRBV4-1; J gene: TRBJ2-7; D gene: TRBD1; CDR3 protein: CASSQEGTATYEQYF; CDR3 DNA: TGCGCCAGCAGCCAAGAAGGGACAGCAACCTACGAGCAGTACTTC
clone size: -; V gene: TRBV19; J gene: TRBJ2-1; D gene: -; CDR3 protein: CASSVDSPNEQFF; CDR3 DNA: TGTGCCAGTAGTGTAGACAGTCCTAATGAGCAGTTCTTC
clone size: -; V gene: TRBV28; J gene: TRBJ2-6; D gene: TRBD1; CDR3 protein: CASAFAHLDQGAGANVLTF; CDR3 DNA: TGTGCCAGCGCTTTCGCACACCTAGACCAGGGGGCTGGGGCCAACGTCCTGACTTTC
clone size: few; V gene: TRBV6-4; J gene: TRBJ1-2; D gene: -; CDR3 protein: CASSRGGEVYGYTF; CDR3 DNA: TGTGCCAGCAGTCGAGGAGGGGAGGTCTATGGCTACACCTTC
clone size: -; V gene: TRBV9; J gene: TRBJ2-2; D gene: -; CDR3 protein: CASSVISSTGELFF; CDR3 DNA: TGTGCCAGCAGCGTTATTTCGTCGACCGGGGAGCTGTTTTTT
clone size: once; V gene: TRBV4-3; J gene: TRBJ2-1; D gene: -; CDR3 protein: CASSQDLASSYNEQFF; CDR3 DNA: TGCGCCAGCAGCCAAGATCTAGCGAGCTCCTACAATGAGCAGTTCTTC
clone size: few; V gene: TRBV7-8; J gene: TRBJ2-7; D gene: -; CDR3 protein: CASTDTTYEQYF; CDR3 DNA: TGTGCCAGCACCGACACGACCTACGAGCAGTACTTC
clone size: -; V gene: TRBV5-4; J gene: TRBJ2-2; D gene: -; CDR3 protein: CASSLPRPSNTGELFF; CDR3 DNA: TGTGCCAGCAGCTTGCCCAGGCCTTCGAACACCGGGGAGCTGTTTTTT
clone size: -; V gene: TRBV6-7; J gene: TRBJ2-2; D gene: TRBD2; CDR3 protein: CASTQTGTSGPSNTGELFF; CDR3 DNA: TGTGCCAGCACCCAGACCGGGACTAGCGGGCCTTCGAACACCGGGGAGCTGTTTTTT
clone size: -; V gene: TRBV6-6; J gene: TRBJ2-7; D gene: TRBD1; CDR3 protein: CASSPGGNYEQYF; CDR3 DNA: TGTGCCAGCAGCCCAGGGGGAAACTACGAGCAGTACTTC
clone size: -; V gene: TRBV12-5; J gene: TRBJ2-2; D gene: -; CDR3 protein: CASGLFPFREHGELFF; CDR3 DNA: TGTGCTAGTGGTTTGTTTCCCTTTCGGGAGCATGGGGAGCTGTTTTTT
clone size: -; V gene: TRBV18; J gene: TRBJ1-5; D gene: -; CDR3 protein: CASSGGVNQPQHF; CDR3 DNA: TGTGCCAGCTCCGGCGGGGTAAATCAGCCCCAGCATTTT
clone size: -; V gene: TRBV4-1; J gene: TRBJ2-1; D gene: -; CDR3 protein: CASSQSYNEQFF; CDR3 DNA: TGCGCCAGCAGCCAGAGCTACAATGAGCAGTTCTTC
clone size: -; V gene: TRBV9; J gene: TRBJ2-1; D gene: TRBD1; CDR3 protein: CASSVAGQSYNEQFF; CDR3 DNA: TGTGCCAGCAGCGTAGCGGGACAGAGCTACAATGAGCAGTTCTTC
clone size: -; V gene: TRBV4-2; J gene: TRBJ2-2; D gene: -; CDR3 protein: CASSQDFVAELFF; CDR3 DNA: TGTGCCAGCAGCCAAGATTTCGTGGCGGAGCTGTTTTTT
clone size: -; V gene: TRBV11-2; J gene: TRBJ2-1; D gene: -; CDR3 protein: CASSHRDYNEQFF; CDR3 DNA: TGTGCCAGCAGCCACCGGGACTACAATGAGCAGTTCTTC
clone size: -; V gene: TRBV27; J gene: TRBJ1-1; D gene: TRBD1; CDR3 protein: CASSFQGQGKMNTEAFF; CDR3 DNA: TGTGCCAGCAGTTTTCAGGGACAGGGTAAAATGAACACTGAAGCTTTCTTT
clone size: -; V gene: TRBV7-2; J gene: TRBJ2-7; D gene: -; CDR3 protein: CASNPAGTVYEQYF; CDR3 DNA: TGTGCCAGCAACCCCGCAGGCACAGTTTACGAGCAGTACTTC
clone size: few; V gene: TRBV7-6; J gene: TRBJ2-3; D gene: TRBD2; CDR3 protein: CASSIPLRSGRDSTDTQYF; CDR3 DNA: TGTGCCAGCAGCATCCCTCTCCGCAGCGGGAGGGATAGCACAGATACGCAGTATTTT